This TCR beta chain was sequenced in a study of identifying expanded T cells in peripheral blood. Study-level findings and limits: About 1.2 clones differed between technical replicates, versus around 15 and 19 over time.

Sequenced by immunoSEQ multiplex PCR; TCRdb stores in-frame clones only, minus some. The repertoire holds around 100,000 clones, with 80% to 90% as singletons. During the collection period, no donor immune events like infections were recorded. Turning to this clone: What it binds is not known. The sample holds other DNA sequences that translate to the same CDR3.

The CDR3 has 16 residues. CDR1 and CDR2 from the germline V gene are LNHNV and YYDKDF (reference sequence). Between the trimmed V and J ends, which lost 0 bases and 2 bases, there was a span of 11 bases. Sequencing was performed on blood. The TCR comes from a person between 18 and 69 years old in good health. The rearrangement joins TRBV15 to TRBJ2-4, with D possibly TRBD2 on 6 matching bases. The CDR3 loop is CATSRDGGASKNIQYF. As DNA, the CDR3 is TGTGCCACCAGCAGAGATGGCGGGGCATCCAAAAACATTCAGTACTTC.